The present T cell receptor (beta chain) was sequenced within a study of blood T cells in healthy people across ages. Broader study findings: Long-lived donors had more naive CD4+ cells and higher diversity than aged donors. Age showed a roughly linear inverse relationship with TCR beta diversity per million T cells.

This clonotype was observed a handful of times. What it binds is unknown. Together with a sample-barcoded 5' primer, a J-beta primer mix was included in a second PCR lasting about 6 to 12 cycles. Using its own MiXCR run on the 5' RACE reads, TCRdb lists one record per CDR3 protein. The sample yields about 1.1 million distinct CDR3 sequences, around two fifths seen once. The sample consisted of blood. The source of this sequence is a man between 18 and 35 years old in good health.

The CDR3: CASSQEGATLSDEQFF. The CDR3 DNA sequence: TGCGCCAGCAGCCAAGAGGGCGCCACTCTTTCCGATGAGCAGTTCTTC. The V and J genes are TRBV4-3 and TRBJ2-1; no clear D gene. This CDR3 has 16 residues. V dropped 0 bases and J dropped 8 bases, with 17 bases sitting between them. Germline V lookup: CDR1 LGHNA, CDR2 YSLEER.